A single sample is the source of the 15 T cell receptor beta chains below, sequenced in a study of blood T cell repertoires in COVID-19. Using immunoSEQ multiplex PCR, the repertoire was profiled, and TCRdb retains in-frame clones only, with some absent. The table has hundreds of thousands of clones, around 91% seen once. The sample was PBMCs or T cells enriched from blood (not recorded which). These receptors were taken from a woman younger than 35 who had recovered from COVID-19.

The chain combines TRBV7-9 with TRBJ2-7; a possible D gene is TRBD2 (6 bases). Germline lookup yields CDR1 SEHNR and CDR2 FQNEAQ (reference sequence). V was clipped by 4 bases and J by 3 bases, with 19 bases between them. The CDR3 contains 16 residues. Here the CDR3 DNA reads TGTGCCAGCAGCTCAACTTCAACGGCGGGACTCTACGAGCAGTACTTC. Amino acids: CASSSTSTAGLYEQYF.

The CDR3, as DNA: TGCGCCAGCAGCCCCACCGGGACAGGGGCCTCCTACAATGAGCAGTTCTTC. Its protein is CASSPTGTGASYNEQFF. This chain connects TRBV5-1 to TRBJ2-1, with 10 bases matching TRBD1. Germline lookup yields CDR1 SGHRS and CDR2 YFSETQ. The CDR3 is 17 residues long. V gave up 4 bases and J gave up 0 bases; unmatched junction bases: 7.

The CDR3 region has the DNA TGTGCCAGCATTCGGCGGGGGGGCACCGGGGAGCTGTTTTTT. It codes for CASIRRGGTGELFF. This rearrangement joins TRBV2 to TRBJ2-2; 9 bases align to TRBD2. The germline V gene has CDR1 SNHLY and CDR2 FYNNEI. CDR3 size: 14 residues. V lost 7 bases and J lost 4; bases outside the gene matches: 4.

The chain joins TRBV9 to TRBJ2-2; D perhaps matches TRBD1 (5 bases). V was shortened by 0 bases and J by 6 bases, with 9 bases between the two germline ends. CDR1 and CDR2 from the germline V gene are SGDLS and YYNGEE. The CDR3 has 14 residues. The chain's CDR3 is CASSVEPGPGELFF. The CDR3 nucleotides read TGTGCCAGCAGCGTAGAGCCAGGGCCCGGGGAGCTGTTTTTT. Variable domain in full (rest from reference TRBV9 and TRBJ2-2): DSGVTQTPKHLITATGQRVTLRCSPRSGDLSVYWYQQSLDQGLQFLIQYYNGEERAKGNILERFSAQQFPDLHSELNLSSLELGDSALYFCASSVEPGPGELFFGEGSRLTVL.

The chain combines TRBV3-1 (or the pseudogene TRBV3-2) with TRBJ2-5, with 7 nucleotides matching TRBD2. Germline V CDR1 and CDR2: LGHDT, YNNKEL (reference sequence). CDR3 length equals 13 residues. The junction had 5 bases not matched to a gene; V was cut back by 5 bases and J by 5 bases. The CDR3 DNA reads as TGTGCCAGCAGCTCTGGGCGGGGGGAGACCCAGTACTTC. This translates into CASSSGRGETQYF.

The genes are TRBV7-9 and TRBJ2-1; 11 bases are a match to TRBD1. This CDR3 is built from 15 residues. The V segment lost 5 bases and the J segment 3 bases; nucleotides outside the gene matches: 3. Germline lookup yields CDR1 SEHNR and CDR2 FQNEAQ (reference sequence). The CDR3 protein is CASSPDRGLYNEQFF. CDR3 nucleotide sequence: TGTGCCAGCAGCCCGGACAGGGGGCTCTACAATGAGCAGTTCTTC.

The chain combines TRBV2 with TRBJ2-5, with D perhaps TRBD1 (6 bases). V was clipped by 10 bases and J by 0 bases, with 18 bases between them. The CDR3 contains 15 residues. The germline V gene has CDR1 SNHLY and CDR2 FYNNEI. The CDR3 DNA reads TGTGCCACCATCGTATTACAGGGAGACCAAGAGACCCAGTACTTC. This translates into CATIVLQGDQETQYF.

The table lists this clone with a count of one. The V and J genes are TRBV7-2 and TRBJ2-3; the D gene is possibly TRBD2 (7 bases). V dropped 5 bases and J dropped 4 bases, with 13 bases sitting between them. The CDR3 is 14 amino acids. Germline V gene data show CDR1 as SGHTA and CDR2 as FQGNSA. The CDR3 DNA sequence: TGTGCCAGCAGCCGGGGAGGGGGGTCAGATACGCAGTATTTT. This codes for CASSRGGGSDTQYF.

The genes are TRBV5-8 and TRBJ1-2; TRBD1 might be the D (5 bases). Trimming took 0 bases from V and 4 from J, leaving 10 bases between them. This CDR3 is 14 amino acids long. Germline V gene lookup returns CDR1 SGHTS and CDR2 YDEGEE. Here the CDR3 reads CASSLGRETYGYTF. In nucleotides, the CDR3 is TGTGCCAGCAGCTTGGGCAGGGAAACCTATGGCTACACCTTC.

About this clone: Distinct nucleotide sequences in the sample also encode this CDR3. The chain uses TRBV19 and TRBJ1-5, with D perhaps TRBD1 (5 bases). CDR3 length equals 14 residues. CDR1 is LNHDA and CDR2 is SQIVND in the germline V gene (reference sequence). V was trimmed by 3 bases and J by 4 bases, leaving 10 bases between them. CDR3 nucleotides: TGTGCCAGTAGTATTGACCGGGGGAATCAGCCCCAGCATTTT. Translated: CASSIDRGNQPQHF.

CDR3: CASSVATGITGELFF. The CDR3 DNA is TGTGCCAGCAGTGTAGCCACAGGGATCACCGGGGAGCTGTTTTTT. The chain links TRBV2 to TRBJ2-2, with D possibly being TRBD1 (6 bases). Germline-derived CDR1 and CDR2 are SNHLY and FYNNEI. V gave up 4 bases and J gave up 4 bases, with 13 bases separating them. The CDR3 length is 15 residues.

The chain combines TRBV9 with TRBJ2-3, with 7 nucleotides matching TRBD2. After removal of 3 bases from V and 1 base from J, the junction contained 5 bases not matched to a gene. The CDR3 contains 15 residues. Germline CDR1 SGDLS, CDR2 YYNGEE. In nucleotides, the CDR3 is TGTGCCAGCAGCGCCTGGAGCGGGGGCACAGATACGCAGTATTTT. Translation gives CASSAWSGGTDTQYF.

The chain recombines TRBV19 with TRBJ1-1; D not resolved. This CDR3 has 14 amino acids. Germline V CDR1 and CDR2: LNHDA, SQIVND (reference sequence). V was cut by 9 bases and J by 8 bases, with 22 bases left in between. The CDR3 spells CASNRRGRGAEAFF. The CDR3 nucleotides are TGTGCCAGCAACCGTCGAGGGCGGGGAGCCGAAGCTTTCTTT.

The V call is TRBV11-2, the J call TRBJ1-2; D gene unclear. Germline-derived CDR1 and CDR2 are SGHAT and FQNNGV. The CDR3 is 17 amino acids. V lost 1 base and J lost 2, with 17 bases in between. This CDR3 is CASSLGPRGRKNYGYTF. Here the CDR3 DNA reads TGTGCCAGCAGCTTAGGTCCTCGGGGAAGAAAAAACTATGGCTACACCTTC.

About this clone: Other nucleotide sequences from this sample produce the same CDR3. In DNA form, the CDR3 reads TGTGCCAGCAGTGAAGGGGGAGGCCAGCCCCAGCATTTT. It yields the protein CASSEGGGQPQHF. V is TRBV2 and J is TRBJ1-5; D is uncertain. V was pared by 1 base and J by 7 bases, with 8 bases between. The V gene's germline CDR1 is SNHLY and CDR2 FYNNEI. This CDR3 is 13 amino acids long.